These 19 T cell receptor beta chains came from one sample sequenced in a study of CD8 T cells in Susac syndrome. The RNA, 0.5 to 1 ug, was put through reverse transcription using random hexamers. A single record per CDR3 protein comes from TCRdb applying MiXCR to the immunoSEQ multiplex PCR reads. The table records approximately 170,000 distinct CDR3 sequences, approximately 90% of them present only once. Sequencing was carried out using CD4+ T cells from PBMCs. The source is a human donor in good health.

There are a few counts of this clonotype. This sequence joins TRBV29-1 and TRBJ2-7; 7 bases line up with TRBD2. J was trimmed by 2 bases and V by 6 bases; bases with no gene match: 10. Per germline, CDR1 SQVTM and CDR2 ANQGSEA. The CDR3 loop spans 14 amino acids. The CDR3 loop is CSVGPKAGTYEQYF. In DNA, the CDR3 is TGCAGCGTAGGCCCTAAAGCGGGGACCTACGAGCAGTACTTC.

The chain combines TRBV6-6 with TRBJ1-2, with 7 positions matching TRBD1. J gave up 0 bases and V 7 bases, and 5 bases lay outside the gene matches. Germline CDR1 MNHNY, CDR2 SVGAGI (reference sequence). The CDR3 is made up of 14 amino acids. The CDR3 DNA follows: TGTGCCAGCAAGGGACAGTTAGCTAACTATGGCTACACCTTC. It translates to CASKGQLANYGYTF.

This clonotype turned up a few times. The chain combines TRBV30 with TRBJ2-7; D is undetermined. CDR1 and CDR2 (germline): GTSNPN, SVGIG (reference sequence). Deletions cut 2 bases from V and 3 bases from J, with 5 bases between. The CDR3 extends over 11 amino acids. CDR3 coding DNA: TGTGCCTGGAGTCTGGGCTACGAGCAGTACTTC. It translates to CAWSLGYEQYF.

The chain carries TRBV5-1 and TRBJ1-2, with D unresolved. V lost 4 bases and J 3 bases, leaving 10 bases between the germline ends. Germline values: CDR1 SGHRS, CDR2 YFSETQ. This CDR3 region has 13 residues. The CDR3: CASSLDLDYGYTF. DNA for the CDR3: TGCGCCAGCAGCCTGGACCTAGACTATGGCTACACCTTC. The full variable domain, its missing parts supplied by reference TRBV5-1 and TRBJ1-2, is KAGVTQTPRYLIKTRGQQVTLSCSPISGHRSVSWYQQTPGQGLQFLFEYFSETQRNKGNFPGRFSGRQFSNSRSEMNVSTLELGDSALYLCASSLDLDYGYTFGSGTRLTVV.

This rearrangement joins TRBV6-5 to TRBJ1-5; 7 positions agree with TRBD1. The CDR3 runs 14 residues. With 6 bases clipped from V and 2 bases from J, the junction kept 4 bases outside the gene matches. The germline V gene encodes CDR1 MNHEY and CDR2 SVGAGI. This CDR3 reads CASSLGQRNQPQHF. CDR3 DNA: TGTGCCAGCAGCCTGGGACAGCGCAATCAGCCCCAGCATTTT.

This clonotype was found a few times. The chain carries TRBV5-1 and TRBJ2-7; TRBD2 aligns across 10 bases. With 3 bases clipped from V and 5 bases from J, the junction kept 8 bases outside the gene matches. Germline CDR1 is SGHRS and CDR2 is YFSETQ. This CDR3 has 15 amino acids. CDR3 coding DNA: TGCGCCAGCAGCTCCAGAGCGGGGGGGAGAAACGAGCAGTACTTC. This encodes CASSSRAGGRNEQYF.

The chain carries TRBV4-1 and TRBJ1-2; 9 nucleotides align to TRBD1. The germline V gene encodes CDR1 MGHRA and CDR2 YSYEKL. V gave up 0 bases and J gave up 6 bases; unmatched junction bases: 8. This CDR3 is built from 16 residues. CDR3 DNA sequence: TGCGCCAGCAGCCAAGAAGGAATGGGACAGGGCGATGGCTACACCTTC. It encodes CASSQEGMGQGDGYTF.

The V gene is TRBV6-5, the J gene TRBJ1-1; D uncertain. CDR1 and CDR2 from the germline V gene are MNHEY and SVGAGI. The CDR3 runs 14 residues. Trimming shortened V by 2 bases and J by 1 base, and 8 bases separated the two germline ends. CDR3 bases: TGTGCCAGCAGTTACGAGGGCCGGAACACTGAAGCTTTCTTT. Translated: CASSYEGRNTEAFF.

The chain joins TRBV6-1 to TRBJ2-7; perhaps TRBD1 as D (8 bases). The length of the CDR3 is 13 residues. Trimming took 4 bases from V and 4 from J, leaving 11 bases between them. Germline V gene data show CDR1 as MNHNS and CDR2 as SASEGT. The CDR3 reads CASSAQGGYEQYF. The CDR3 DNA is TGTGCCAGCAGTGCACAGGGGGGGTACGAGCAGTACTTC.

This clonotype has a single count. The gene calls are TRBV29-1 and TRBJ1-5, with a tentative D call TRBD1 (6 bases). This CDR3 is 13 amino acids long. V was cut by 6 bases and J by 3 bases, with 12 bases left in between. The V gene's germline CDR1 is SQVTM and CDR2 ANQGSEA. The CDR3 sequence: CSVIGGANQPQHF. DNA of the CDR3: TGCAGCGTAATCGGGGGGGCCAATCAGCCCCAGCATTTT.

V and J are TRBV18 and TRBJ1-1; the D is unclear. V lost 2 bases and J 4 bases, leaving 17 bases between the germline ends. CDR1 is KGHSH and CDR2 is LQKENI in the germline V gene. The CDR3 length is 16 residues. In DNA, the CDR3 is TGTGCCAGCTCACCAACCTCGCGGACGATGGGCACTGAAGCTTTCTTT. It specifies CASSPTSRTMGTEAFF.

This clonotype was seen once. V is TRBV9 and J is TRBJ2-7; 11 nucleotides align to TRBD2. Trimming took 0 bases from V and 3 from J; bases not matched to a gene: 8. Germline V gene lookup returns CDR1 SGDLS and CDR2 YYNGEE. The CDR3 extends over 17 amino acids. The CDR3 coding sequence is TGTGCCAGCAGCGTAGGAAATAGCGGGAGGGCCATCTACGAGCAGTACTTC. Its translation: CASSVGNSGRAIYEQYF.

The genes are TRBV20-1 and TRBJ2-1; 10 nucleotides agree with TRBD2. With V trimmed by 4 bases and J by 1 base, 7 bases remained unmatched. The germline V gene has CDR1 DFQATT and CDR2 SNEGSKA (reference sequence). The CDR3 contains 16 residues. CDR3 bases: TGCAGTGCTACCCCGTTGGGACTAGCGTCCTACAATGAGCAGTTCTTC. Translating gives CSATPLGLASYNEQFF.

This clonotype has just a few counts. The chain joins TRBV6-5 to TRBJ2-7; D is perhaps TRBD1 (6 bases). Trimming took off 2 bases at V and 0 bases at J, with 8 bases between the two ends. The CDR3 has 14 amino acids. Germline loops: CDR1 MNHEY, CDR2 SVGAGI. CDR3: CASSYDRNSYEQYF. CDR3 in DNA: TGTGCCAGCAGTTACGACAGGAACTCCTACGAGCAGTACTTC.

J is TRBJ2-5 and V is TRBV24-1; D gene ambiguous. V was cut by 6 bases and J by 1 base, with 11 bases left in between. Germline assignment: CDR1 KGHDR and CDR2 SFDVKD. This CDR3 has 14 residues. The CDR3 DNA follows: TGTGCCACCAGTAAGGCAGACATCCAAGAGACCCAGTACTTC. Translated: CATSKADIQETQYF.

J is TRBJ1-2 and V is TRBV6-1; no clear D. This CDR3 region has 14 residues. CDR1 is MNHNS and CDR2 is SASEGT in the germline V gene. V shed 6 bases and J shed 8 bases, with 19 bases lying between them. This CDR3 is CASSPASGVSGYTF. The CDR3 nucleotides are TGTGCCAGCAGCCCAGCCTCTGGGGTTTCGGGCTACACCTTC.

In this sample, this clonotype turned up a few times. This sequence joins TRBV4-1 and TRBJ2-7; 7 bases agree with TRBD1. Looked up from germline, CDR1 is MGHRA and CDR2 is YSYEKL. V shed 2 bases, J shed 0 bases, and the junction held 4 bases outside the gene matches. This CDR3 region has 15 residues. The CDR3, as DNA: TGCGCCAGCAGCCAATGGGACAGCACCTCCTACGAGCAGTACTTC. Protein product: CASSQWDSTSYEQYF.

This chain joins TRBV5-1 and TRBJ2-5, with 9 bases matching TRBD2. Per germline, CDR1 SGHRS and CDR2 YFSETQ. The length of the CDR3 is 15 residues. V was pared by 1 base and J by 2 bases, with 3 bases of the junction left unmatched. CDR3 sequence (DNA): TGCGCCAGCAGCTTGCGAGCGGGAGGACAAGAGACCCAGTACTTC. Its protein is CASSLRAGGQETQYF.

In DNA form, the CDR3 reads TGTGCCAGCTCACCACCCACCGGGGGCCGGGGCTATGGCTACACCTTC. It is translated as CASSPPTGGRGYGYTF. This chain joins TRBV18 and TRBJ1-2; maybe TRBD1 (6 bases). The CDR3 sequence is 16 residues long. The V end lost 0 bases, the J end lost 4 bases, and 15 bases lay between the germline ends. CDR1 KGHSH and CDR2 LQKENI come from the germline V gene.